This T cell receptor (beta chain) was observed in a study of blood T cell repertoires in COVID-19. Study context: Acute and convalescent COVID-19 specimens originated in the United States, Italy and Spain. From T cells, B-cell-depleted T cells, or PBMCs came the material, which was cDNA or gDNA.

In the authors' methods: Quantification of nucleated cells was approximated via reference gene primer amplification. Using immunoSEQ multiplex PCR, the repertoire was profiled, and TCRdb retains in-frame clones only, with some absent. The V and J calls and clone size were taken over from that table, and D and trimming were inferred from the DNA. In the table there are more than 140,000 clones, roughly 82% of which are singletons. Sequenced: peripheral blood. This sequence was found in a woman aged 45-65 years in a cohort sampled during active or convalescent COVID-19.

CDR3 DNA sequence: TGTGCCAGCAGTTTATTAGGGGCAGGGGGGAACTATGGCTACACCTTC. The encoded protein is CASSLLGAGGNYGYTF. This chain uses TRBV28 with TRBJ1-2; TRBD1 aligns across 7 bases. The germline CDR1 and CDR2 sequences are MDHEN and SYDVKM. The CDR3 length is 16 residues. Trimming removed 1 base from V and 2 bases from J; junction bases left unmatched: 7.